This T cell receptor (beta chain) was retrieved from a study of human T cells and chemical hapten exposure. Study overall: Skin of the upper inner arm, roughly 2 cm by roughly 2 cm, received 2% DPC for sensitization. Small volume differences among pooled libraries mainly caused per-sample TCR yield variation. Patch tests of 0.01% DPC on the upper back were read at 6 days.

TCRdb reprocessed the RACE reads with MiXCR, giving one entry per CDR3 protein. Among 340,000 or so distinct CDR3 sequences listed, about 7% were seen once. Time point here: patch test 1, 2 weeks after DPC sensitization. Treatment: therapeutic diphenylcyclopropenone sensitization with weekly scalp DPC. Germline V gives CDR1 MNHEY, CDR2 SVGAGI. The CDR3 totals 16 residues. V lost 2 bases and J lost 0, with 12 bases in between. The receptor comes from a woman aged 18-35 years with alopecia areata. Some clones in this sample may be carry-over from other donors' samples. The V and J genes are TRBV6-5 and TRBJ2-3; no clear D gene. The material sequenced was whole blood, taken in connection with sensitization to the hapten diphenylcyclopropenone (DPC). CDR3 nucleotides: TGTGCCAGCAGTTACAGTAATCTGGCTAGCACAGATACGCAGTATTTT. Protein product: CASSYSNLASTDTQYF.